A selection of T cell receptor beta chains follows, all from one sample in a study of T-cell memory formation after mild COVID-19. TCRdb reanalysed the 5' RACE reads using MiXCR and keeps one entry per CDR3 protein. The table lists about 400,000 distinct CDR3 sequences, roughly a quarter of them singletons. The sample consisted of PBMCs or a T cell subset sorted from them (not recorded which). The source of these receptors is an adult woman who had mild COVID-19 (a few samples of this study predate the infection). Cell type and time point are not known. CDR3s include the opening cysteine and the closing phenylalanine or tryptophan. A D gene is named only where the DNA matches it firmly. The size field is filled for only some rows; it gives once, few, many or a size class.

V	D	size	J	DNA	CDR3
TRBV5-1	TRBD1	few	TRBJ2-7	TGCGCCAGCAGCACCGGGACAGGCGACTACGAGCAGTACTTC	CASSTGTGDYEQYF
TRBV12-3/TRBV12-4	-	-	TRBJ1-2	TGTGCCAGCAGTTTGGGGATACATGGCTACACCTTC	CASSLGIHGYTF
TRBV6-5	-	-	TRBJ2-5	TGTGCCAGCAGTTACTCTTCCGGGAGCGGGGAGACCCAGTACTTC	CASSYSSGSGETQYF
TRBV5-5	-	-	TRBJ2-1	TGTGCCAGCAGCTTGGGTCCCAGGGCGGGTGAGCAGTTCTTC	CASSLGPRAGEQFF
TRBV27	TRBD1	-	TRBJ1-1	TGTGCCAGCAGCATACTCGGGACAGGGACTGAAGCTTTCTTT	CASSILGTGTEAFF
TRBV27	-	-	TRBJ1-2	TGTGCCAGCAAACGGGGGCAGGGTACCTATGGCTACACCTTC	CASKRGQGTYGYTF
TRBV5-1	-	-	TRBJ2-3	TGCGCCAGCAGCTTGGAGAGCCCCCAGGTTTCACCAGATACGCAGTATTTT	CASSLESPQVSPDTQYF
TRBV6-1	TRBD2	-	TRBJ2-1	TGTGCCAGCGGTACTAGCGGGGGCTATGAGCAGTTCTTC	CASGTSGGYEQFF
TRBV25-1	-	few	TRBJ2-1	TGTGCCAGCAGTGATCGGGTCCAGGGAAGCTCCTACAATGAGCAGTTCTTC	CASSDRVQGSSYNEQFF
TRBV20-1	TRBD2	-	TRBJ2-5	TGCAGTGCCCGTAAGAGCGGGGGGCCCTCAGAGACCCAGTACTTC	CSARKSGGPSETQYF
TRBV9	-	few	TRBJ2-1	TGTGCCAGCAGCGTAGAAGCCTTCCCCTACAATGAGCAGTTCTTC	CASSVEAFPYNEQFF
TRBV5-1	TRBD1	few	TRBJ1-2	TGCGCCAGCAGCCAGGGACAGTATTATGGCTACACCTTC	CASSQGQYYGYTF
TRBV15	-	few	TRBJ1-4	TGTGCCACCAGCAGAGATATCGGACAGTATAATGAAAAACTGTTTTTT	CATSRDIGQYNEKLFF
TRBV30	-	few	TRBJ2-2	TGTGCCTGGAGTTTAGGAAACACCGGGGAGCTGTTTTTT	CAWSLGNTGELFF
TRBV24-1	TRBD1	-	TRBJ2-1	TGTGCCACCAGTGATTTAGGGACAGGGTCTATAAATGAGCAGTTCTTC	CATSDLGTGSINEQFF
TRBV5-6	TRBD2	few	TRBJ2-3	TGTGCCAGCAGCCCCGTAGCGGGGCCCAATCGGGATACGCAGTATTTT	CASSPVAGPNRDTQYF
TRBV7-9	-	-	TRBJ2-5	TGTGCCAGCAGCCCAAAGCGGCGCCAAGAGACCCAGTACTTC	CASSPKRRQETQYF
TRBV7-7	-	-	TRBJ2-7	TGTGCCAGCAGCTTAGGCTCCGGTTACGAGCAGTACTTC	CASSLGSGYEQYF
TRBV29-1	-	many	TRBJ2-3	TGCAGCGTTGAAGTTCAAGATACGCAGTATTTT	CSVEVQDTQYF
TRBV4-2	-	-	TRBJ2-7	TGTGCCAGCAGCCAAGAACTAGTGTCCTACGAGCAGTACTTC	CASSQELVSYEQYF
TRBV20-1	-	-	TRBJ1-2	TGCAGTGCTAGCGCCACAAGCACAGGTGGCTACACCTTC	CSASATSTGGYTF
TRBV7-9	-	-	TRBJ2-4	TGTGCCAGCAGCTTACCAGCTGGTACCAAAAACATTCAGTACTTC	CASSLPAGTKNIQYF
TRBV6-2/TRBV6-3	-	many	TRBJ2-7	TGTGCCAGCAGACTTCCAGGGGTGGCGGTCTACGAGCAGTACTTC	CASRLPGVAVYEQYF
TRBV10-3	-	-	TRBJ1-1	TGTGCCATCAGTGATGCCCTGCTAGTAAGAGCTTTCTTT	CAISDALLVRAFF
TRBV24-1	-	-	TRBJ2-3	TGTGCCACCAGTGATTGGTACGGACGTGGGGCGCAGTATTTT	CATSDWYGRGAQYF
TRBV7-2	-	few	TRBJ1-1	TGTGCCAGCAGCTTAGGCAGCCGGGGGGGCACTGAAGCTTTCTTT	CASSLGSRGGTEAFF
TRBV30	-	-	TRBJ2-3	TGTGCCTGGAGTGTCAGTTCAGATACGCAGTATTTT	CAWSVSSDTQYF
TRBV7-9	-	-	TRBJ1-2	TGTGCCAGCACCTCCCTCCCGGGCGATGGCTACACCTTC	CASTSLPGDGYTF